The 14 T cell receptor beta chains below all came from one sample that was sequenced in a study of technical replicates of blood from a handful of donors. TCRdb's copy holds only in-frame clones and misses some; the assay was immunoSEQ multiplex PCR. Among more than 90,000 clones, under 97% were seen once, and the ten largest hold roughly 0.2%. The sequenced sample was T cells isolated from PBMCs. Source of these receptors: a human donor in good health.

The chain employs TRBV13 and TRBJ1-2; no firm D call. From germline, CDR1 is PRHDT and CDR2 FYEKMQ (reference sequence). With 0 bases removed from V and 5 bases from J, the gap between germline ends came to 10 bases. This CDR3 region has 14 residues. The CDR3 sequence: CASSLGGDFYGYTF. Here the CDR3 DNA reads TGTGCCAGCAGCTTAGGCGGGGATTTTTATGGCTACACCTTC.

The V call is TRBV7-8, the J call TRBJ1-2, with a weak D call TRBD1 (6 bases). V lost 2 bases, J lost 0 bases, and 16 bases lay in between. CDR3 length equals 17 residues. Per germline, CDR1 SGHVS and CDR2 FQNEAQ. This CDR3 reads CASSLYREGGANYGYTF. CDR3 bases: TGTGCCAGCAGCTTATACAGGGAGGGGGGCGCTAACTATGGCTACACCTTC.

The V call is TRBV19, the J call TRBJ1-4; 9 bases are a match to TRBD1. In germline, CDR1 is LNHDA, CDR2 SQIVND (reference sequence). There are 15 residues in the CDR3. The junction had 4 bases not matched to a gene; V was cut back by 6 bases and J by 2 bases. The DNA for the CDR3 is TGTGCCAGTAGATCCGGACAGGGGACTAATGAAAAACTGTTTTTT. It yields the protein CASRSGQGTNEKLFF.

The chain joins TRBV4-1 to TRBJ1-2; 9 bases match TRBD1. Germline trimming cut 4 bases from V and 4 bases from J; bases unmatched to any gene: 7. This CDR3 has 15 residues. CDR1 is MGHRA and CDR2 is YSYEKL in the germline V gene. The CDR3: CASSLGQGTSYGYTF. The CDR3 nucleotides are TGCGCCAGCAGCCTTGGACAGGGGACTTCCTATGGCTACACCTTC.

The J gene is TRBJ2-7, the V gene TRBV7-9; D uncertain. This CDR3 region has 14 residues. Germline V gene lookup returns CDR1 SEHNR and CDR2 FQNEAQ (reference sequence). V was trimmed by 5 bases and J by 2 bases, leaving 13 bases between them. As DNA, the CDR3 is TGTGCCAGCAGCCTATCAATTTCAACCTACGAGCAGTACTTC. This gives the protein CASSLSISTYEQYF.

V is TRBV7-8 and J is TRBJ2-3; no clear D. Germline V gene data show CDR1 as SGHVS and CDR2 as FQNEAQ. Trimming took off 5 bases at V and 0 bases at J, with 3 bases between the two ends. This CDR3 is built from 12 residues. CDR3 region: CASSRSTDTQYF. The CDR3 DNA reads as TGTGCCAGCAGCCGTAGCACAGATACGCAGTATTTT.

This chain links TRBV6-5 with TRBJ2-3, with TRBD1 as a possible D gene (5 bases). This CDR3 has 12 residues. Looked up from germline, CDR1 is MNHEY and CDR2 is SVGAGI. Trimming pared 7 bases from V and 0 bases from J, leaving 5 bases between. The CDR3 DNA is TGTGCCAGCACAGGGAGCACAGATACGCAGTATTTT. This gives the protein CASTGSTDTQYF.

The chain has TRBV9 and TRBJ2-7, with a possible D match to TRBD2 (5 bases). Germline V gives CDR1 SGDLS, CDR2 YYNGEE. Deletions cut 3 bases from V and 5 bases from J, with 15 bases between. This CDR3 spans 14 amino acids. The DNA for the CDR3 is TGTGCCAGCAGCGGGGGTTTAGAGGGAAACGAGCAGTACTTC. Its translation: CASSGGLEGNEQYF.

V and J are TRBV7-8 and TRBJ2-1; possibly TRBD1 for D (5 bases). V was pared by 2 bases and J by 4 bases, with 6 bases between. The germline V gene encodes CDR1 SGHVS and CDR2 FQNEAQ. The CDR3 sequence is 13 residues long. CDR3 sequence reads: CASSLKGYNEQFF. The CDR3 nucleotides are TGTGCCAGCAGCTTAAAGGGGTACAATGAGCAGTTCTTC.

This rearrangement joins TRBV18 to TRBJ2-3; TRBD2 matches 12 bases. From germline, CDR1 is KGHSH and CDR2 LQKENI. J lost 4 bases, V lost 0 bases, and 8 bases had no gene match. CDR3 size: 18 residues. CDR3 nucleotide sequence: TGTGCCAGCTCACCACCGACTAGCGGGGGTATCAGCGCAGATACGCAGTATTTT. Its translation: CASSPPTSGGISADTQYF.

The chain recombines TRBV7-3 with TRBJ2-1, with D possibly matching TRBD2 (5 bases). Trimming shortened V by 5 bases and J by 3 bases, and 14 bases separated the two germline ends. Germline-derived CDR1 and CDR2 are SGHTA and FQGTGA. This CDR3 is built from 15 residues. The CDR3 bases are TGTGCCAGCAGCCTCCGGGAATCATACTACAATGAGCAGTTCTTC. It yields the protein CASSLRESYYNEQFF.

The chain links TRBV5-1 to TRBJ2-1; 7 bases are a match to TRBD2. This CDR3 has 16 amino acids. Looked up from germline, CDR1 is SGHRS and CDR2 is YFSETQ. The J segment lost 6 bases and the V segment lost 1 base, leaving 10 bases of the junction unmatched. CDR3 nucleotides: TGCGCCAGCAGCTTGACAGGTTTCCCGGGGGGCAATGAGCAGTTCTTC. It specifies CASSLTGFPGGNEQFF.

The CDR3 loop reads CASSELSSGSLYEQYF. The CDR3 DNA reads TGTGCCAGCAGTGAATTATCCAGCGGGAGTTTATACGAGCAGTACTTC. The chain joins TRBV6-1 to TRBJ2-7; TRBD2 matches at 8 bases. The CDR3 runs to 16 residues. From germline, CDR1 is MNHNS and CDR2 SASEGT. The V and J ends lost 2 bases and 4 bases, in that order; junction bases with no gene match: 10.

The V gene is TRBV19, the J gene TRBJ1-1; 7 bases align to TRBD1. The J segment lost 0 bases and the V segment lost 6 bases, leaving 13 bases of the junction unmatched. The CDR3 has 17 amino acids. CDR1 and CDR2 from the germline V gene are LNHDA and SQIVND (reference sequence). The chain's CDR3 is CASRLSGAGTVNTEAFF. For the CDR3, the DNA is TGTGCCAGTAGGCTAAGTGGGGCCGGGACAGTGAACACTGAAGCTTTCTTT.